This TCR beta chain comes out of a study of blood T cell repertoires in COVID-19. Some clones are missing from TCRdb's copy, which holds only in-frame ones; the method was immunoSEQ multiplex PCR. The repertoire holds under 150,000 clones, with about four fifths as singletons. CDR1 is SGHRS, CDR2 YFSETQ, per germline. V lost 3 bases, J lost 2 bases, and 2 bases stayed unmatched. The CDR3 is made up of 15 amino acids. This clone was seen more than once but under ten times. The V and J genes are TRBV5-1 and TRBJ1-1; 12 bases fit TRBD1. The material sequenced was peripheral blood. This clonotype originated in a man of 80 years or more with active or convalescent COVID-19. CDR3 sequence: CASSWGTGGNTEAFF. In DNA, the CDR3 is TGCGCCAGCAGCTGGGGGACAGGGGGCAACACTGAAGCTTTCTTT.